Presented here are 25 T cell receptor beta chains from one specimen sequenced in a study (dated by TCRdb to between 2014 and 2017). Library construction relied on 5' RACE. Sequencing relied on an Illumina MiSeq. TCRdb redid the processing of the public reads, applying fastp at Q25 and MiXCR, and retained in-frame beta chains. Here each entry gathers all rows of one CDR3 protein and keeps the most common genes and DNA. A total of approximately 42,000 distinct CDR3 sequences appear in this sample, 29% of them only once. Of the sample, 3.7% falls within the top ten clones. Sequenced material: memory CD4+ T cells sorted from a lymph node. In light of the paper, this sample's cell subset or site label describes: memory CD4+ T cells, CD4+CD45RO+CD25-. Receptor source: a female donor with breast cancer.

The chain recombines TRBV5-1 with TRBJ1-1; D is undetermined. Germline V gene data show CDR1 as SGHRS and CDR2 as YFSETQ. Trimming shortened V by 4 bases and J by 3 bases, and 10 bases separated the two germline ends. CDR3 size: 13 residues. In DNA, the CDR3 is TGCGCCAGCAGCCAAAACAGTGACACTGAAGCTTTCTTT. Translating it yields CASSQNSDTEAFF. Variable domain in full (rest from reference TRBV5-1 and TRBJ1-1): KAGVTQTPRYLIKTRGQQVTLSCSPISGHRSVSWYQQTPGQGLQFLFEYFSETQRNKGNFPGRFSGRQFSNSRSEMNVSTLELGDSALYLCASSQNSDTEAFFGQGTRLTVV.

The CDR3 DNA follows: TGCAGCGTTGAAGTCAGGGGACCGTACAATGAGCAGTTCTTC. Its protein is CSVEVRGPYNEQFF. The chain carries TRBV29-1 and TRBJ2-1; weak D call: TRBD1 (6 bases). Germline lookup yields CDR1 SQVTM and CDR2 ANQGSEA. V dropped 1 base and J dropped 4 bases, with 11 bases sitting between them. The CDR3 length is 14 residues.

This clonotype appeared a few times. This sequence joins TRBV7-9 and TRBJ2-5, with D unclear. Germline values: CDR1 SEHNR, CDR2 FQNEAQ (reference sequence). With 5 bases removed from V and 3 bases from J, the gap between germline ends came to 13 bases. CDR3 length: 14 amino acids. The CDR3 DNA reads as TGTGCCAGCAGCGTAATACCTAGGGAAGAGACCCAGTACTTC. Translated, it gives CASSVIPREETQYF. Using reference TRBV7-9 and TRBJ2-5 for the parts outside the CDR3, the full variable domain is DTGVSQNPRHKITKRGQNVTFRCDPISEHNRLYWYRQTLGQGPEFLTYFQNEAQLEKSRLLSDRFSAERPKGSFSTLEIQRTEQGDSAMYLCASSVIPREETQYFGPGTRLLVL.

This chain uses TRBV5-5 with TRBJ2-2, with 13 bases identical to TRBD2. Germline V gives CDR1 SGHKS, CDR2 YYEKEE (reference sequence). J was trimmed by 6 bases and V by 4 bases; bases with no gene match: 12. This CDR3 has 18 amino acids. The CDR3 loop is CASSPGLAGMSRAGELFF. The CDR3 bases are TGTGCCAGCAGCCCGGGACTAGCGGGAATGTCCCGGGCCGGGGAGCTGTTTTTT. The whole variable domain, remainder taken from reference TRBV5-5 and TRBJ2-2, is DAGVTQSPTHLIKTRGQQVTLRCSPISGHKSVSWYQQVLGQGPQFIFQYYEKEERGRGNFPDRFSARQFPNYSSELNVNALLLGDSALYLCASSPGLAGMSRAGELFFGEGSRLTVL.

The V call is TRBV3-1, the J call TRBJ2-5, with unresolved D. The germline V gene has CDR1 LGHDT and CDR2 YNNKEL (reference sequence). Between the trimmed V and J ends, which lost 3 bases and 5 bases, there was a span of 13 bases. CDR3 length: 14 residues. CDR3 sequence reads: CASSQWATLETQYF. The CDR3 DNA sequence: TGTGCCAGCAGCCAGTGGGCCACGCTCGAGACCCAGTACTTC.

This clonotype has just a few counts. The CDR3 nucleotides read TGCGCCAGCAGACCTACCCCCGGAGCAGCCTACGAGCAGTACTTC. Residues: CASRPTPGAAYEQYF. J is TRBJ2-7 and V is TRBV5-1; the D is unclear. CDR3 length: 15 amino acids. Germline lookup yields CDR1 SGHRS and CDR2 YFSETQ. V dropped 5 bases and J dropped 2 bases, with 17 bases sitting between them.

This clonotype was seen many times. CDR3 bases: TGTGCCAGCAGTTCGAGTCGAGGACAGGACATTCAGTACTTC. The encoded protein is CASSSSRGQDIQYF. The chain uses TRBV12-3 or TRBV12-4 and TRBJ2-4, with 7 positions matching TRBD1. This CDR3 is built from 14 residues. Trimming removed 4 bases from V and 8 bases from J; junction bases left unmatched: 8.

This clonotype turned up a few times. The chain has TRBV20-1 and TRBJ1-5, with D possibly being TRBD1 (6 bases). The CDR3 extends over 13 amino acids. Germline CDR1 reads DFQATT; CDR2 reads SNEGSKA (reference sequence). The ends were cut back, 3 bases at V and 7 bases at J, with 13 bases in the middle. The CDR3 DNA reads TGCAGTGCTAGTCTTGGGGGCGGGCAGCCCCAGCATTTT. The encoded protein is CSASLGGGQPQHF.

This clonotype came up a few times. This rearrangement joins TRBV20-1 to TRBJ2-7; TRBD2 aligns across 7 bases. The CDR3 has 14 residues. With 4 bases clipped from V and 4 bases from J, the junction kept 10 bases outside the gene matches. Germline lookup yields CDR1 DFQATT and CDR2 SNEGSKA (reference sequence). This chain's CDR3 is CSATPGGPVYEQYF. CDR3 DNA sequence: TGCAGTGCTACCCCGGGGGGACCAGTATACGAGCAGTACTTC.

The chain uses TRBV6-2 or TRBV6-3 and TRBJ2-7; 7 bases are a match to TRBD1. Germline CDR1 MNHEY, CDR2 SVGEGT. The junction had 11 bases not matched to a gene; V was cut back by 6 bases and J by 6 bases. This CDR3 region has 14 residues. In DNA form, the CDR3 reads TGTGCCAGCAGACTCGACAGGGCGCCCCTCGAGCAGTACTTC. Protein sequence: CASRLDRAPLEQYF.

The chain couples TRBV24-1 to TRBJ2-2, with D possibly TRBD2 on 5 matching bases. The CDR3 sequence is 15 residues long. The V and J ends lost 1 base and 4 bases respectively, with 9 bases between them. From germline, CDR1 is KGHDR and CDR2 SFDVKD. The CDR3 DNA reads TGTGCCACCAGTGATTTTGGACTTAGCACCGGGGAGCTGTTTTTT. Translation: CATSDFGLSTGELFF.

The rearrangement uses TRBV6-5 and TRBJ2-3; maybe TRBD1 (5 bases). This CDR3 comprises 15 residues. V gave up 3 bases and J gave up 5 bases, with 15 bases separating them. CDR1 and CDR2 from the germline V gene are MNHEY and SVGAGI. The DNA for the CDR3 is TGTGCCAGCAGTTATGGGGCAGGTTCGGGAGATACGCAGTATTTT. Its translation: CASSYGAGSGDTQYF.

The rearrangement uses TRBV9 and TRBJ2-1, with D possibly TRBD1 on 6 matching bases. The germline CDR1 and CDR2 sequences are SGDLS and YYNGEE. CDR3 length: 13 residues. With 4 bases removed from V and 1 base from J, the gap between germline ends came to 6 bases. CDR3 sequence: CASSRGSYNEQFF. The CDR3 DNA reads as TGTGCCAGCAGCAGGGGGTCCTACAATGAGCAGTTCTTC.

This clonotype was seen only a few times. The chain combines TRBV9 with TRBJ1-6; 9 nucleotides match TRBD1. With 4 bases clipped from V and 7 bases from J, the junction kept 9 bases outside the gene matches. Per the germline V gene, CDR1 is SGDLS and CDR2 is YYNGEE. This CDR3 has 16 amino acids. The DNA for the CDR3 is TGTGCCAGCAGCCCGGCCGGGACAGGGTGGAATTCACCCCTCCACTTT. The encoded protein is CASSPAGTGWNSPLHF.

This clonotype has a count of ten or more. The chain has TRBV10-3 and TRBJ2-5; D not certain. The germline V and J ends were trimmed by 11 bases and 7 bases, with 8 bases remaining between them. The CDR3 length is 9 residues. In germline, CDR1 is ENHRY, CDR2 SYGVKD. CDR3 protein: CAAPGTQYF. The CDR3 DNA is TGTGCCGCCCCAGGGACCCAGTACTTC.

This clonotype showed up just a few times. V and J are TRBV6-5 and TRBJ2-5; no reliable D call. The germline V and J ends were trimmed by 6 bases and 2 bases, with 13 bases remaining between them. This CDR3 has 14 amino acids. CDR1 and CDR2 from the germline V gene are MNHEY and SVGAGI. Written as DNA, the CDR3 is TGTGCCAGCAGCAACTTGGTCCCGCAAGAGACCCAGTACTTC. Translation gives CASSNLVPQETQYF.

There are a few counts of this clonotype. The chain has TRBV6-5 and TRBJ2-7, with D tentatively TRBD2 (6 bases). Germline assignment: CDR1 MNHEY and CDR2 SVGAGI. V was trimmed by 2 bases and J by 3 bases, leaving 11 bases between them. This CDR3 spans 14 amino acids. The CDR3 region is CASSYRTGDYEQYF. CDR3 nucleotides: TGTGCCAGCAGTTACAGGACGGGAGACTACGAGCAGTACTTC.

The V gene is TRBV28, the J gene TRBJ2-7; D gene unclear. CDR1 is MDHEN and CDR2 is SYDVKM in the germline V gene. CDR3 length: 13 amino acids. V shed 3 bases and J shed 7 bases, with 13 bases lying between them. CDR3 protein: CASSLSQAREQYF. Here the CDR3 DNA reads TGTGCCAGCAGTTTGTCTCAGGCGAGGGAGCAGTACTTC.

The CDR3 DNA follows: TGCGCCAGCAGCGTCCACCAAGATACGCAGTATTTT. Its protein product is CASSVHQDTQYF. V gene TRBV5-1 combines with J gene TRBJ2-3; unclear D gene. Germline V CDR1 and CDR2: SGHRS, YFSETQ. The V and J ends lost 4 bases and 5 bases respectively, with 8 bases between them. There are 12 residues in the CDR3.

In its sample, this clonotype ranks as medium-sized. This CDR3 is CASSLQGQRTYEQYF. The CDR3 DNA sequence: TGTGCCAGCAGTCTCCAGGGACAGAGGACCTACGAGCAGTACTTC. The chain couples TRBV12-3 or TRBV12-4 to TRBJ2-7, with TRBD1 matching over 7 bases. The junction had 9 bases not matched to a gene; V was cut back by 5 bases and J by 2 bases. The CDR3 runs 15 residues.

This chain joins TRBV12-3 or TRBV12-4 and TRBJ2-3; possible D gene TRBD2, 5 bases. V dropped 4 bases and J dropped 4 bases, with 18 bases sitting between them. This CDR3 region has 16 residues. This chain's CDR3 is CASSSEEEEVADTQYF. CDR3 DNA: TGTGCCAGCAGTTCTGAGGAGGAGGAAGTCGCAGATACGCAGTATTTT.

The J gene is TRBJ2-5, the V gene TRBV9; D assignment may be TRBD1 or TRBD2 (5 bases each). This CDR3 has 15 residues. Trimming pared 0 bases from V and 5 bases from J, leaving 14 bases between. Per the germline V gene, CDR1 is SGDLS and CDR2 is YYNGEE. The CDR3 loop reads CASSVAWDGWETQYF. CDR3 nucleotides: TGTGCCAGCAGCGTAGCCTGGGACGGTTGGGAGACCCAGTACTTC.

This clonotype was counted once. V is TRBV13 and J is TRBJ1-6, with 8 bases that match TRBD1. The CDR3 covers 16 residues. Germline V CDR1 and CDR2: PRHDT, FYEKMQ (reference sequence). The trim removed 5 bases at V and 4 bases at J, leaving 7 bases unmatched. CDR3 in DNA: TGTGCCAGCAGCCCAGGGGGCTTTGCTTATAATTCACCCCTCCACTTT. This translates into CASSPGGFAYNSPLHF.

This chain connects TRBV7-9 to TRBJ1-5; 9 bases line up with TRBD1. The junction had 10 bases not matched to a gene; V was cut back by 3 bases and J by 7 bases. The CDR3 spans 16 residues. CDR1 and CDR2 from the germline V gene are SEHNR and FQNEAQ (reference sequence). The CDR3 coding sequence is TGTGCCAGCAGCTTTGTGGGACAGGGATCTATGCAGCCCCAGCATTTT. This translates into CASSFVGQGSMQPQHF.

This clonotype was detected only a few times. The chain employs TRBV7-2 and TRBJ1-4; the D gene is possibly TRBD1 (6 bases). The CDR3 is 15 residues long. Germline lookup yields CDR1 SGHTA and CDR2 FQGNSA. V was cut by 4 bases and J by 10 bases, with 19 bases left in between. The CDR3: CASSSLDSPRGKLFF. The DNA of the CDR3 is TGTGCCAGCAGCTCTCTGGACAGTCCTCGGGGAAAACTGTTTTTT.